Below, 14 T cell receptor beta chains from the same sample are listed, as sequenced in a study of T cell repertoires in cytomegalovirus infection. TCRdb called the reads again in MiXCR, with one record for every CDR3 protein. Among a few hundred thousand distinct CDR3 sequences listed, 40% were seen once. These receptors are not linked to any known antigen. The sequences come from cultured PBMCs, collected from culture after CMV antigen stimulation. These receptors were obtained from a human donor in good health (CMV status not recorded). Some clones in this sample may be carry-over from other donors' samples.

The gene calls are TRBV27 and TRBJ1-1; D possibly corresponds to TRBD1 (6 bases). The length of the CDR3 is 17 residues. Germline CDR1 and CDR2: MNHEY and SMNVEV (reference sequence). V was cut by 6 bases and J by 1 base, with 21 bases left in between. The chain's CDR3 is CASSHRVPPWANTEAFF. The CDR3 coding sequence is TGTGCCAGCAGCCACAGGGTTCCGCCCTGGGCGAACACTGAAGCTTTCTTT.

This clonotype appeared a single time. CDR3 DNA sequence: TGTGCCAGCAGCCAAGAAGGCCTCTTGGGGGAAAAACTGTTTTTT. The encoded protein is CASSQEGLLGEKLFF. The chain carries TRBV3-1 and TRBJ1-4, with unresolved D. The V and J ends lost 0 bases and 8 bases respectively, with 13 bases between them. Germline V CDR1 and CDR2: LGHDT, YNNKEL (reference sequence). The CDR3 has 15 amino acids.

The chain couples TRBV12-3 or TRBV12-4 to TRBJ1-1, with D unresolved. The CDR3 is 13 residues long. V was clipped by 3 bases and J by 1 base, with 6 bases between them. The CDR3: CASSFSQNTEAFF. The DNA for the CDR3 is TGTGCCAGCAGTTTTTCCCAGAACACTGAAGCTTTCTTT.

V usage is TRBV2 and J usage is TRBJ2-4, with 7 bases fitting TRBD2. With V trimmed by 6 bases and J by 0 bases, 8 bases remained unmatched. There are 16 residues in the CDR3. Germline CDR1 reads SNHLY; CDR2 reads FYNNEI. As DNA, the CDR3 is TGTGCCAGCAGGTCGGGGAGGGGACTAGCCAAAAACATTCAGTACTTC. Its protein product is CASRSGRGLAKNIQYF. The whole variable domain, remainder taken from reference TRBV2 and TRBJ2-4, is EPEVTQTPSHQVTQMGQEVILRCVPISNHLYFYWYRQILGQKVEFLVSFYNNEISEKSEIFDDQFSVERPDGSNFTLKIRSTKLEDSAMYFCASRSGRGLAKNIQYFGAGTRLSVL.

This clonotype was picked up a small number of times. The chain employs TRBV6-1 and TRBJ2-3; TRBD1 matches 8 bases. Per germline, CDR1 MNHNS and CDR2 SASEGT. The CDR3 consists of 12 residues. V shed 9 bases, J shed 4 bases, and the junction held 3 bases outside the gene matches. The CDR3 coding sequence is TGTGCCAGGACAGGGGCGGCAGATACGCAGTATTTT. Amino acid sequence: CARTGAADTQYF.

This clonotype was recorded a few times. The rearrangement uses TRBV7-9 and TRBJ2-7, with 8 bases matching TRBD2. The CDR3 is 15 amino acids. Germline V gene sequence: CDR1 SEHNR, CDR2 FQNEAQ (reference sequence). V shed 7 bases, J shed 4 bases, and the junction held 12 bases outside the gene matches. In DNA form, the CDR3 reads TGTGCCAGCAACGGGGGTACTAGCGGAGCTTACGAGCAGTACTTC. Encoded protein: CASNGGTSGAYEQYF.

This clonotype was seen at least ten times. This chain connects TRBV7-2 to TRBJ2-7, with D unclear. V shed 3 bases and J shed 0 bases, with 9 bases lying between them. Germline CDR1 SGHTA, CDR2 FQGNSA. This CDR3 has 14 residues. CDR3 region: CASSFNRDSYEQYF. Written as DNA, the CDR3 is TGTGCCAGCAGCTTCAATAGGGACTCCTACGAGCAGTACTTC.

This clonotype was counted between two and nine times. J is TRBJ1-5 and V is TRBV7-2; D ambiguous. In germline, CDR1 is SGHTA, CDR2 FQGNSA. The CDR3 is made up of 14 amino acids. Trimming took 5 bases from V and 0 from J, leaving 8 bases between them. CDR3 DNA: TGTGCCAGCAGCCTGATTGATAGCAATCAGCCCCAGCATTTT. Translating gives CASSLIDSNQPQHF. Together with reference TRBV7-2 and TRBJ1-5, the CDR3 gives the full variable domain: GAGVSQSPSNKVTEKGKDVELRCDPISGHTALYWYRQSLGQGLEFLIYFQGNSAPDKSGLPSDRFSAERTGGSVSTLTIQRTQQEDSAVYLCASSLIDSNQPQHFGDGTRLSIL.

This clonotype has just a few counts. This chain links TRBV7-2 with TRBJ1-1; 8 nucleotides match TRBD1. Germline values: CDR1 SGHTA, CDR2 FQGNSA. This CDR3 has 15 amino acids. V was clipped by 5 bases and J by 1 base; unmatched bases: 6. CDR3 DNA sequence: TGTGCCAGCAGCCCCGGACAGGGCAGGAACACTGAAGCTTTCTTT. It encodes CASSPGQGRNTEAFF. The full variable domain, in which reference TRBV7-2 and TRBJ1-1 provide the parts outside the CDR3, is GAGVSQSPSNKVTEKGKDVELRCDPISGHTALYWYRQSLGQGLEFLIYFQGNSAPDKSGLPSDRFSAERTGGSVSTLTIQRTQQEDSAVYLCASSPGQGRNTEAFFGQGTRLTVV.

The chain couples TRBV7-2 to TRBJ2-5; 10 positions agree with TRBD2. The CDR3 contains 15 residues. The V gene end was trimmed by 5 bases and the J gene end by 5 bases; junction bases not matched to a gene: 8. The germline V gene has CDR1 SGHTA and CDR2 FQGNSA. The CDR3 DNA follows: TGTGCCAGCAGCCCGATGCGAGCGGGAGGGGAGACCCAGTACTTC. Encoded protein: CASSPMRAGGETQYF.

The V gene is TRBV7-6, the J gene TRBJ2-1; D is perhaps TRBD2 (6 bases). CDR1 and CDR2 (germline): SGHVS, FNYEAQ. V was clipped by 4 bases and J by 15 bases, with 25 bases between them. There are 15 residues in the CDR3. The DNA for the CDR3 is TGTGCCAGCAGCTCGGGATTCTCGGGAGCTAATGAACCGTTCTTC. Translating gives CASSSGFSGANEPFF.

This chain joins TRBV5-6 and TRBJ1-3, with 7 bases that match TRBD1. Germline CDR1 SGHDT, CDR2 YYEEEE. This CDR3 is 14 amino acids long. V dropped 4 bases and J dropped 8; count of bases not matched to a gene: 9. CDR3 nucleotides: TGTGCCAGCAGCCACGACAGGGATAAGGACACCATATATTTT. Its translation: CASSHDRDKDTIYF.

The rearrangement links TRBV29-1 to TRBJ1-1, with D possibly being TRBD1 (6 bases). The CDR3 is made up of 11 amino acids. The V gene's germline CDR1 is SQVTM and CDR2 ANQGSEA. V shed 5 bases and J shed 5 bases, with 9 bases lying between them. The CDR3 region has the DNA TGCAGCGTTCCGAGGGGGACTGAAGCTTTCTTT. This translates into CSVPRGTEAFF.

This clonotype was picked up a small number of times. The gene calls are TRBV12-3 or TRBV12-4 and TRBJ1-5; possible D gene TRBD1, 5 bases. This CDR3 contains 12 residues. Trimming cost V 5 bases and J 9 bases, with 11 bases left between them. The CDR3 DNA is TGTGCCAGCAGTGATATGCAGGGGCCCCAGCATTTT. Encoded protein: CASSDMQGPQHF.